This T cell receptor beta chain was retrieved from a study of T cell repertoires in cytomegalovirus infection (dated 2019 in TCRdb). About the full investigation: Peptide stimulations targeted recently identified HLA-C-restricted CMV epitopes, whose presentation resists viral immunomodulation, together with well-studied HLA-B-restricted epitopes. Donor HLA type was relevant to the analysis, because carriage of CMV infection together with the matching HLA type was indicated by public TCR beta signatures.

Sequencing instrument: Illumina HiSeq 1500. TCRdb took the public reads, trimmed them with fastp at Q25, ran MiXCR for clone calling and kept in-frame beta chains. Rows are unified per CDR3 protein, each entry keeping the most common DNA and genes. In all, the sample holds tens of thousands of distinct CDR3 sequences, and 20% to 25% of those were seen once. Jointly, the top ten make up roughly 73% of the sample. The treatment or condition tag for this specimen amounts to: in vitro stimulation with specific CMV peptide epitopes to enrich CMV-specific T cells. This clonotype was observed a few times. Its antigen specificity is not known. It has no much larger one-base neighbor in the sample; base qualities were not kept. CDR1 and CDR2, per the germline V gene, are SGHTA and FQGNSA. From its cysteine to its phenylalanine, the CDR3 spans 13 amino acids. The read is trimmed to its CDR3 DNA, 39 bases read in frame from base 1. V drops 4 bases and J drops 0 bases, leaving 7 bases in between.

What the work shows at the level of the full study, not this receptor alone: The ex vivo response was dominated by HLA-C-restricted CMV-specific TCR beta clonotypes, and the single most frequent clonotype in two of eight donors was supplied by these HLA-C-restricted clonotypes. Carriers of CMV infection plus the relevant HLA type were discriminated by the cumulative frequency of public TCR beta family members in the study cohort and in an independent roughly 400-donor cohort.

The specimen comprised CD8+ T cells from cultured PBMCs, sampled from culture after CMV antigen stimulation. The chain is made from TRBV7-2 and TRBJ2-7, with the D gene call left open. The TCR originated in a human donor in good health (CMV status not recorded). Some clones in this sample may be carry-over from other donors' samples. The DNA sequence reads TGTGCCAGCAGCTCAACCCTCTCCTACGAGCAGTACTTC. It codes for CASSSTLSYEQYF.